This section outlines one TCR beta chain sequence together with its context. Its antigen remains unknown. Autoimmune disease history or systemic immunosuppression led to patients being barred. Baseline, cycle 4 day 1, and cycle 7 day 1 were the blood sampling points. V shed 0 bases and J 5 bases; nucleotides not matched to a gene: 4. CDR1 is LGHNA, CDR2 YSLEER, per germline. CDR3 length equals 16 residues. Data came from immunoSEQ multiplex PCR; TCRdb stores just in-frame clones and leaves some out. Counted here are under 75,000 clones, around 90% occurring once; the ten biggest clones make up approximately 15%. This sample was included in a study of OX40 agonist ivuxolimab in advanced cancers. As for the study in general: Each dose-escalation patient presented with hepatocellular carcinoma, melanoma, renal cell or head and neck cancer.

Study findings and constraints: Low clonal expansion, among the lowest seen, marked partial responders at 0.1-3.0 mg/kg.

V is TRBV4-3 and J is TRBJ2-2, with TRBD1 matching 9 bases. This sequence was found in an adult with an advanced solid tumor such as melanoma, head and neck, liver or kidney cancer. Sequencing was performed on CD4+ or CD8+ T cells sorted from blood, taken in a trial of the OX40 agonist ivuxolimab. The CDR3 bases are TGCGCCAGCAGCCAAGATGCCGGGACAGGGACCGGGGAGCTGTTTTTT. This translates into CASSQDAGTGTGELFF.